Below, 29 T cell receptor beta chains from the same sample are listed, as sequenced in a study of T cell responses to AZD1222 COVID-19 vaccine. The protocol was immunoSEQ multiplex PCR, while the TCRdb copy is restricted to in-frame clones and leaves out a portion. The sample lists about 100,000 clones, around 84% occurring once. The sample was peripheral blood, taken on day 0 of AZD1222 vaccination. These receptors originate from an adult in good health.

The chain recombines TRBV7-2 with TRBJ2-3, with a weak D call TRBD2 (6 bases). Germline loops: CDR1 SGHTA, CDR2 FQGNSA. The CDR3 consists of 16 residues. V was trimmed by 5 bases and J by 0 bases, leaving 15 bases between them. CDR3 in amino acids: CASSPAGLRSTDTQYF. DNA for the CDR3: TGTGCCAGCAGCCCAGCCGGACTAAGAAGCACAGATACGCAGTATTTT.

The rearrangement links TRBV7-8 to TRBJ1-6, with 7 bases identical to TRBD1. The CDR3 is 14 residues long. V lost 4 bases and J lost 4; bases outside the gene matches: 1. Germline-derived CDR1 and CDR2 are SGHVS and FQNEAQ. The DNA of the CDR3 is TGTGCCAGCAGCTCGGGACAGTATAATTCACCCCTCCACTTT. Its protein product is CASSSGQYNSPLHF.

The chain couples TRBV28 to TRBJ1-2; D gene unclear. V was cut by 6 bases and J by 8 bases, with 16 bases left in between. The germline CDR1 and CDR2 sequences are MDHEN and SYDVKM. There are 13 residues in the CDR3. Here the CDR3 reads CASRNLGSGGYTF. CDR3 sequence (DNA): TGTGCCAGCAGAAATCTGGGTTCGGGCGGCTACACCTTC.

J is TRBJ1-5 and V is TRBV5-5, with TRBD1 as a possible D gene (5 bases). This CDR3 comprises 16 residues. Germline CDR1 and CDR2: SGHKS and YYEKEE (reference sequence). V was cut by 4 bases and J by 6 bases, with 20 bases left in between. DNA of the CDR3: TGTGCCAGCAGCCCAACCTCTCCAGGGAGTGGTCAGCCCCAGCATTTT. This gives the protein CASSPTSPGSGQPQHF.

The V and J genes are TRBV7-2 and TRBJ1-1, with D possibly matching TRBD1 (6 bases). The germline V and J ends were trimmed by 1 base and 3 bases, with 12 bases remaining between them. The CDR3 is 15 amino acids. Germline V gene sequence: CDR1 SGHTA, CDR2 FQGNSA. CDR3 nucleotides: TGTGCCAGCAGCTTAGTGCAGGGGATTGACACTGAAGCTTTCTTT. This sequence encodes CASSLVQGIDTEAFF.

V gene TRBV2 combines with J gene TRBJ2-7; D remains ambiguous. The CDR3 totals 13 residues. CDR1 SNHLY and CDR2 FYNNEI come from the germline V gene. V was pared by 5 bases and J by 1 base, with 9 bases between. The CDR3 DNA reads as TGTGCCAGCAGTTATAGTGCTTCCTACGAGCAGTACTTC. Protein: CASSYSASYEQYF. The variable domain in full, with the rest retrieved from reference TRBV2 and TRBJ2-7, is EPEVTQTPSHQVTQMGQEVILRCVPISNHLYFYWYRQILGQKVEFLVSFYNNEISEKSEIFDDQFSVERPDGSNFTLKIRSTKLEDSAMYFCASSYSASYEQYFGPGTRLTVT.

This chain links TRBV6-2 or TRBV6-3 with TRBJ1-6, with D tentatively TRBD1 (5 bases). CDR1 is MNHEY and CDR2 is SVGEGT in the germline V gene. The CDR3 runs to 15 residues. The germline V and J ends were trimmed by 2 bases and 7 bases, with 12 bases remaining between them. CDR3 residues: CASSYVGAQNSPLHF. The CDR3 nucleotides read TGTGCCAGCAGTTACGTAGGGGCTCAGAATTCACCCCTCCACTTT.

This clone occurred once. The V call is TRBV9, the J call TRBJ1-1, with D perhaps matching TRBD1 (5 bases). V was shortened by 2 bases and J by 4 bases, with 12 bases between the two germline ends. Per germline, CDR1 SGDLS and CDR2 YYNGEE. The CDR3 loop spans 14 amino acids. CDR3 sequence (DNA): TGTGCCAGCAGCGTTGGGGGGGACGGCACTGAAGCTTTCTTT. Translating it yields CASSVGGDGTEAFF.

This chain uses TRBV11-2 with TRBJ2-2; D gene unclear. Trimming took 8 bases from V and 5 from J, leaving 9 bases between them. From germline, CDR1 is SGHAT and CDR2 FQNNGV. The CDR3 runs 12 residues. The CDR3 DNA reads TGTGCCAGCCCTCAGGAAACCGGGGAGCTGTTTTTT. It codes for CASPQETGELFF.

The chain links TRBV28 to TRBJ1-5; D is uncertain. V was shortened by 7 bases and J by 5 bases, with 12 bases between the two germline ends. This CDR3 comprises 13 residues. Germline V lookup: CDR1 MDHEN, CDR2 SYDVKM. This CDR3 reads CASKSHADQPQHF. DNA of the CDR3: TGTGCCAGCAAATCGCATGCGGATCAGCCCCAGCATTTT.

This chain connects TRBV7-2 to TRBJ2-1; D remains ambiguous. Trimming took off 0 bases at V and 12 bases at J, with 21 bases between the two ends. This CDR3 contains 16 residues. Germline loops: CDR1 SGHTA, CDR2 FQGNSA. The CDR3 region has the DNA TGTGCCAGCAGCTTAGCTTCGGTAGCCGACCGCAGTCGGCAGTTCTTC. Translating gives CASSLASVADRSRQFF.

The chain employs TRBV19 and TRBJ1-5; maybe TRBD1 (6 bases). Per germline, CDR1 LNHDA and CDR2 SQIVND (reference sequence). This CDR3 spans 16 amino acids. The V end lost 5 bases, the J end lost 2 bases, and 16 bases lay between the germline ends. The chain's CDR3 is CASSGTGIRGNQPQHF. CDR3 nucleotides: TGTGCCAGTAGTGGTACAGGGATACGGGGCAATCAGCCCCAGCATTTT.

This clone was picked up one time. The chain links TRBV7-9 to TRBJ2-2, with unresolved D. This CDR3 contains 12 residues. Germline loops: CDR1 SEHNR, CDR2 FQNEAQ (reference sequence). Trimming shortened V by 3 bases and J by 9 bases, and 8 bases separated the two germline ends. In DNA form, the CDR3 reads TGTGCCAGCAGCTTCCCGAGAAGGGAGCTGTTTTTT. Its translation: CASSFPRRELFF.

The CDR3 reads CASSYTGSFYNEQFF. CDR3 sequence (DNA): TGTGCCAGCAGCTATACAGGGAGCTTCTACAATGAGCAGTTCTTC. V and J are TRBV7-9 and TRBJ2-1, with D tentatively TRBD1 (6 bases). Trimming pared 4 bases from V and 3 bases from J, leaving 13 bases between. The CDR3 is made up of 15 amino acids. Germline V gene data show CDR1 as SEHNR and CDR2 as FQNEAQ (reference sequence).

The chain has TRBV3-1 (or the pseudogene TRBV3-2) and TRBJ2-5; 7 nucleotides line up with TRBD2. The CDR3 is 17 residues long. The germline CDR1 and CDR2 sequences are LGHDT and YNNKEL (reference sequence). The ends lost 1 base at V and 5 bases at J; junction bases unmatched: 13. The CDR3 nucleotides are TGTGCCAGCAGCCAAGCAATATCCGGGAGGAGCGGGGAGACCCAGTACTTC. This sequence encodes CASSQAISGRSGETQYF.

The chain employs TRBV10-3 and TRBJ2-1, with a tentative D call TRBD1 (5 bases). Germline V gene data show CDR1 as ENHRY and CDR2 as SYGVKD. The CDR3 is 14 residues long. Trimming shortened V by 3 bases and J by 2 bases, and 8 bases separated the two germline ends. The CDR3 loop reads CAISDARAYNEQFF. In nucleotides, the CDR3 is TGTGCCATCAGTGATGCCAGGGCCTACAATGAGCAGTTCTTC.

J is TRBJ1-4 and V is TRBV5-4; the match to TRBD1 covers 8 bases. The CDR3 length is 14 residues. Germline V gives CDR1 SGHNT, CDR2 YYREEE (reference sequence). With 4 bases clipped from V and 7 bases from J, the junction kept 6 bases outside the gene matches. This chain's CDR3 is CASSRGQGGEKLFF. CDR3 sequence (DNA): TGTGCCAGCAGCCGCGGACAGGGAGGTGAAAAACTGTTTTTT.

The CDR3 here is CASSLRGLLLGQPQHF. The CDR3 coding sequence is TGTGCCAGCAGTCTAAGGGGACTCCTCTTAGGTCAGCCCCAGCATTTT. The rearrangement uses TRBV2 and TRBJ1-5; weak D call: TRBD1 (5 bases). Germline V gene data show CDR1 as SNHLY and CDR2 as FYNNEI. Trimming left V 5 bases short and J 6 bases short, with 20 bases between. The CDR3 totals 16 residues.

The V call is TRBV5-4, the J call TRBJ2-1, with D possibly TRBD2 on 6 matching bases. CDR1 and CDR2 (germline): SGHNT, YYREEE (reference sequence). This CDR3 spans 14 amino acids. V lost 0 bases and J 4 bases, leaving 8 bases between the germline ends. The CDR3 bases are TGTGCCAGCAGCTTGGAGGGAGGATACAATGAGCAGTTCTTC. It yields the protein CASSLEGGYNEQFF.

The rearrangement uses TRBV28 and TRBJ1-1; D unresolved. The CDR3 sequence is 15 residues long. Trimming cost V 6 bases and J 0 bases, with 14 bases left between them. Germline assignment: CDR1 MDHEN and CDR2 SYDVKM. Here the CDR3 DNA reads TGTGCCAGCAGGTTTTACACGGGGTTGAACACTGAAGCTTTCTTT. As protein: CASRFYTGLNTEAFF.

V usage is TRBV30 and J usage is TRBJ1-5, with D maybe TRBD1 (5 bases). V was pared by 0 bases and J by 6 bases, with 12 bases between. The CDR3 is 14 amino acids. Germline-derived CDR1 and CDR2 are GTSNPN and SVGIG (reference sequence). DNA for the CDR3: TGTGCCTGGAGTGTGAGGCAGGGAGGTCAGCCCCAGCATTTT. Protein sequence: CAWSVRQGGQPQHF.

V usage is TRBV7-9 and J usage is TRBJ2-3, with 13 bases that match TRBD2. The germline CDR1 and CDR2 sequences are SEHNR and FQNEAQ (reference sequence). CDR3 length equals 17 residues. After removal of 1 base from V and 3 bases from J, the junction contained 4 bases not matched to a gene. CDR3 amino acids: CASSLGGLAGLTDTQYF. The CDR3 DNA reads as TGTGCCAGCAGCTTAGGGGGACTAGCGGGACTAACAGATACGCAGTATTTT.

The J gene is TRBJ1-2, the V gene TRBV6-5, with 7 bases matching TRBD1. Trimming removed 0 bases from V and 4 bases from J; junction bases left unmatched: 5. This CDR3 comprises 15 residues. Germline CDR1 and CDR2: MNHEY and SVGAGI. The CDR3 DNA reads TGTGCCAGCAGTTACTCTTCGACAGGGCTCTATGGCTACACCTTC. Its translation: CASSYSSTGLYGYTF.

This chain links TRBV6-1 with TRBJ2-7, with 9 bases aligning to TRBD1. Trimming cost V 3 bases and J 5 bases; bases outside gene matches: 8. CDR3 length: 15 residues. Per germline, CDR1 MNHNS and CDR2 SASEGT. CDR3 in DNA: TGTGCCAGCAGTGAGGGACAGGGAATCGTTAACGAGCAGTACTTC. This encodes CASSEGQGIVNEQYF.

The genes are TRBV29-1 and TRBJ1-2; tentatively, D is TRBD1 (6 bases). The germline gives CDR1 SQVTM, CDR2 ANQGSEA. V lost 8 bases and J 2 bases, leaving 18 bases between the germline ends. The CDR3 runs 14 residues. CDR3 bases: TGCAGCTATGGGGCTACAGGGTCCAACTATGGCTACACCTTC. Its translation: CSYGATGSNYGYTF.

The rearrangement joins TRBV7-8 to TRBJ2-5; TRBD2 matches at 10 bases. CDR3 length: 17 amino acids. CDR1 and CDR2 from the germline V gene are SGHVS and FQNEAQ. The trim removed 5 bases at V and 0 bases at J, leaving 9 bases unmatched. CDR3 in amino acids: CASSPQSGRANQETQYF. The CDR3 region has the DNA TGTGCCAGCAGCCCACAAAGCGGGAGGGCCAACCAAGAGACCCAGTACTTC.

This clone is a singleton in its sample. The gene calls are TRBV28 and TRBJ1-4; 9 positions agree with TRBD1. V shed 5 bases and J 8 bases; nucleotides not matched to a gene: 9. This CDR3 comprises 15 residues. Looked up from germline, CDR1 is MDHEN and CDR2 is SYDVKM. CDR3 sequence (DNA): TGTGCCAGCAGTGATTCGGCGGGGACAGGGGAAAAACTGTTTTTT. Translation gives CASSDSAGTGEKLFF.

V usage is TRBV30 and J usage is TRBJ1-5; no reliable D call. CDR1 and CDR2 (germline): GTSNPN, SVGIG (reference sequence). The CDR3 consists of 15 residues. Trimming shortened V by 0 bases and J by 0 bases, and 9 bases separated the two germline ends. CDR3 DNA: TGTGCCTGGAGTGTATTAGGTAATAGCAATCAGCCCCAGCATTTT. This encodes CAWSVLGNSNQPQHF. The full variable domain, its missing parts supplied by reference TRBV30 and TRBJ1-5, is SQTIHQWPATLVQPVGSPLSLECTVEGTSNPNLYWYRQAAGRGLQLLFYSVGIGQISSEVPQNLSASRPQDRQFILSSKKLLLSDSGFYLCAWSVLGNSNQPQHFGDGTRLSIL.

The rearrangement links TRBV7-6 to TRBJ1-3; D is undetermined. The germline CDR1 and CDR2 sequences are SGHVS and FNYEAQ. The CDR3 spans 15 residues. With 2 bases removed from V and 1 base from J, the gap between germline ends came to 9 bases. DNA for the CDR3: TGTGCCAGCAGCTTATTATACGGATCTGGAAACACCATATATTTT. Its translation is CASSLLYGSGNTIYF.